The 11 T cell receptor beta chains below come from one sample, sequenced in a study of early T cells in non-severe SARS-CoV-2 infection. MiXCR, applied by TCRdb to the 5' RACE reads, yields one record per CDR3 protein. The sample shows about 42,000 distinct CDR3 sequences, about 5.9% of them seen only once. The source material was whole blood, sampled at baseline. These receptors originate from an adult who was a healthcare worker with PCR-confirmed SARS-CoV-2 infection or an uninfected control (not recorded which).

This clonotype was detected only a few times. The J gene is TRBJ1-1, the V gene TRBV18; D gene uncertain. The germline gives CDR1 KGHSH, CDR2 LQKENI. This CDR3 is built from 12 residues. V was trimmed by 6 bases and J by 0 bases, leaving 5 bases between them. CDR3 DNA sequence: TGTGCCAGCTCCCAGATGAACACTGAAGCTTTCTTT. Its protein is CASSQMNTEAFF. Full variable domain (outside the CDR3, taken from reference TRBV18 and TRBJ1-1): NAGVMQNPRHLVRRRGQEARLRCSPMKGHSHVYWYRQLPEEGLKFMVYLQKENIIDESGMPKERFSAEFPKEGPSILRIQQVVRGDSAAYFCASSQMNTEAFFGQGTRLTVV.

This clonotype was recorded many times. The chain links TRBV7-9 to TRBJ2-3, with no clear D. Germline CDR1 reads SEHNR; CDR2 reads FQNEAQ (reference sequence). Between the trimmed V and J ends, which lost 1 base and 0 bases, there was a span of 8 bases. CDR3 size: 15 residues. The CDR3 nucleotides read TGTGCCAGCAGCTTAGGGGTTACTAGCACAGATACGCAGTATTTT. Translating gives CASSLGVTSTDTQYF.

This chain links TRBV19 with TRBJ1-5, with D possibly matching TRBD1 (6 bases). Germline V gene data show CDR1 as LNHDA and CDR2 as SQIVND (reference sequence). The CDR3 covers 14 residues. Trimming removed 8 bases at V and 7 bases at J, with 18 bases between. CDR3 protein: CASCYRGQKQPQHF. DNA for the CDR3: TGTGCCAGTTGTTACCGGGGGCAAAAACAGCCCCAGCATTTT.

Only a few counts were recorded for this clonotype. The chain recombines TRBV6-1 with TRBJ2-1; D is unresolved. Trimming took 0 bases from V and 6 from J, leaving 9 bases between them. Germline lookup yields CDR1 MNHNS and CDR2 SASEGT. This CDR3 has 14 amino acids. CDR3 sequence reads: CASSEAGLTNEQFF. The CDR3 DNA reads TGTGCCAGCAGTGAAGCCGGATTGACCAATGAGCAGTTCTTC.

This clonotype came up many times. The chain is built from TRBV7-6 and TRBJ1-6; D may be TRBD1 (5 bases). The V gene's germline CDR1 is SGHVS and CDR2 FNYEAQ. Trimming removed 3 bases from V and 7 bases from J, with 10 bases in between. The CDR3 totals 14 residues. The CDR3 region has the DNA TGTGCCAGCAGCTTTACAGGAAAGAATTCACCCCTCCACTTT. It encodes CASSFTGKNSPLHF. Based on the CDR3 plus reference TRBV7-6 and TRBJ1-6, the full variable domain is GAGVSQSPRYKVTKRGQDVALRCDPISGHVSLYWYRQALGQGPEFLTYFNYEAQQDKSGLPNDRFSAERPEGSISTLTIQRTEQRDSAMYRCASSFTGKNSPLHFGNGTRLTVT.

V usage is TRBV11-2 and J usage is TRBJ2-7; TRBD1 aligns across 8 bases. After removal of 6 bases from V and 0 bases from J, the junction contained 4 bases not matched to a gene. CDR3 length equals 14 residues. CDR1 is SGHAT, CDR2 FQNNGV, per germline. The CDR3 region is CASRKTGDSYEQYF. The CDR3, as DNA: TGTGCCAGCAGAAAGACAGGGGACTCCTACGAGCAGTACTTC. Full variable domain (missing parts from reference TRBV11-2 and TRBJ2-7): EAGVAQSPRYKIIEKRQSVAFWCNPISGHATLYWYQQILGQGPKLLIQFQNNGVVDDSQLPKDRFSAERLKGVDSTLKIQPAKLEDSAVYLCASRKTGDSYEQYFGPGTRLTVT.

This clonotype came up a few times. The chain couples TRBV7-9 to TRBJ2-1; a possible D gene is TRBD2 (6 bases). Trimming stripped 1 base from V and 3 bases from J, with 10 bases between. Per the germline V gene, CDR1 is SEHNR and CDR2 is FQNEAQ (reference sequence). This CDR3 is 15 amino acids long. The DNA of the CDR3 is TGTGCCAGCAGCTTAGGGGGGGTTTTCTACAATGAGCAGTTCTTC. Its translation is CASSLGGVFYNEQFF. Using reference TRBV7-9 and TRBJ2-1 for the parts outside the CDR3, the full variable domain is DTGVSQNPRHKITKRGQNVTFRCDPISEHNRLYWYRQTLGQGPEFLTYFQNEAQLEKSRLLSDRFSAERPKGSFSTLEIQRTEQGDSAMYLCASSLGGVFYNEQFFGPGTRLTVL.

Many counts were recorded for this clonotype. The J gene is TRBJ2-7, the V gene TRBV28; D not resolved. The V gene lost 6 bases and the J gene lost 0 bases, with 15 bases spanning the gap. Germline-derived CDR1 and CDR2 are MDHEN and SYDVKM. The CDR3 length is 15 residues. CDR3 protein: CASRTHTISSYEQYF. CDR3 sequence (DNA): TGTGCCAGCAGGACTCATACAATTAGCTCCTACGAGCAGTACTTC.

This clonotype appeared many times. The chain is built from TRBV25-1 and TRBJ1-2, with unresolved D. Germline V gene lookup returns CDR1 MGHDK and CDR2 SYGVNS. The CDR3 is 12 residues long. Trimming left V 5 bases short and J 2 bases short, with 6 bases between. The CDR3 DNA follows: TGTGCCAGCAGTCCAGGAAACTATGGCTACACCTTC. It is translated as CASSPGNYGYTF.

This clonotype was recorded many times. This chain links TRBV9 with TRBJ2-1; 8 nucleotides match TRBD2. CDR1 SGDLS and CDR2 YYNGEE come from the germline V gene. The CDR3 length is 14 residues. J gave up 8 bases and V 0 bases, and 4 bases lay outside the gene matches. CDR3 sequence: CASSVEASGYEQFF. DNA of the CDR3: TGTGCCAGCAGCGTAGAGGCTAGCGGGTATGAGCAGTTCTTC. Full variable domain (missing parts from reference TRBV9 and TRBJ2-1): DSGVTQTPKHLITATGQRVTLRCSPRSGDLSVYWYQQSLDQGLQFLIQYYNGEERAKGNILERFSAQQFPDLHSELNLSSLELGDSALYFCASSVEASGYEQFFGPGTRLTVL.

The sample holds one count of this clonotype. The CDR3 here is CSARTPATSYEQYF. The CDR3 DNA reads as TGCAGTGCTAGGACCCCGGCGACCTCCTACGAGCAGTACTTC. V is TRBV20-1 and J is TRBJ2-7; unclear D gene. The CDR3 covers 14 residues. Looked up from germline, CDR1 is DFQATT and CDR2 is SNEGSKA (reference sequence). Trimming removed 3 bases from V and 0 bases from J, with 12 bases in between.